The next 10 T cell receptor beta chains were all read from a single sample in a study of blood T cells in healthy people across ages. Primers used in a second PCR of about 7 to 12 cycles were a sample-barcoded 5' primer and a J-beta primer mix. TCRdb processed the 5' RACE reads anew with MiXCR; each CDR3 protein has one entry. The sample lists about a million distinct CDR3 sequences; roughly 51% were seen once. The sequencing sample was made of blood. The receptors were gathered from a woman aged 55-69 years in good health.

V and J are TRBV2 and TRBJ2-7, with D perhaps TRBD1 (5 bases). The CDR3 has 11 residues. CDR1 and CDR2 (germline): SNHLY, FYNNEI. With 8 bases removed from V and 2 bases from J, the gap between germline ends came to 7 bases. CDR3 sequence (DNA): TGTGCCAGCGGGGCTACCTACGAGCAGTACTTC. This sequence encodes CASGATYEQYF. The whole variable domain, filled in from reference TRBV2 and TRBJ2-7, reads EPEVTQTPSHQVTQMGQEVILRCVPISNHLYFYWYRQILGQKVEFLVSFYNNEISEKSEIFDDQFSVERPDGSNFTLKIRSTKLEDSAMYFCASGATYEQYFGPGTRLTVT.

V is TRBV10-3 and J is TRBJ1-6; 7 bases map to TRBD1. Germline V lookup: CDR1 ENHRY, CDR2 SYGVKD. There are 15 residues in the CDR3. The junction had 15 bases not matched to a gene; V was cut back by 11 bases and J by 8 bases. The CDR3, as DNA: TGTGCCCTCCGCGACGGGCAGGGGGACCATTCACCCCTCCACTTT. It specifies CALRDGQGDHSPLHF.

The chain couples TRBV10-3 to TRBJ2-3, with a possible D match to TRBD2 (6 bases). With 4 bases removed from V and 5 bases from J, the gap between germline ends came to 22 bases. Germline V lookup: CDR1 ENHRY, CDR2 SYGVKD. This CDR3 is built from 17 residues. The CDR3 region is CAISAPPGEAGKDTQYF. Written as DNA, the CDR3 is TGTGCCATCAGTGCGCCCCCCGGGGAGGCGGGGAAAGATACGCAGTATTTT.

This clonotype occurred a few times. The CDR3 bases are TGTGCCAGCTCCCAGCCGGCTAGCTACGAGCAGTACTTC. Its protein product is CASSQPASYEQYF. The V call is TRBV28, the J call TRBJ2-5, with D uncertain. The DNA end favors TRBJ2-7, so the J call may be wrong. CDR1 is MDHEN and CDR2 is SYDVKM in the germline V gene. This CDR3 has 13 amino acids.

The chain's CDR3 is CASSSLFGTSDRDEQFF. The CDR3 coding sequence is TGTGCCAGCAGCTCCCTTTTCGGGACCTCAGACCGCGATGAGCAGTTCTTC. This chain connects TRBV7-9 to TRBJ2-1; possibly TRBD1 or TRBD2 for D (5 bases each). The V and J ends lost 4 bases and 8 bases respectively, with 24 bases between them. Germline lookup yields CDR1 SEHNR and CDR2 FQNEAQ (reference sequence). The CDR3 totals 17 residues.

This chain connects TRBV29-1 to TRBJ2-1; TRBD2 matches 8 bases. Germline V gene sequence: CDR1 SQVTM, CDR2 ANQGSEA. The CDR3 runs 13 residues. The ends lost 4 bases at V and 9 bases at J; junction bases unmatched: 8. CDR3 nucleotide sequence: TGCAGCGTTGCCCTAGCGGGTGAGGCTGAGCAGTTCTTC. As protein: CSVALAGEAEQFF.

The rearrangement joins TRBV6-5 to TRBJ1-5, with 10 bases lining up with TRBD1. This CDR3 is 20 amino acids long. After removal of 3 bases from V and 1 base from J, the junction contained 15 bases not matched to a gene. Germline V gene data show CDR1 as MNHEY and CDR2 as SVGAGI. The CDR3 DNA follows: TGTGCCAGCAGTTATCACCCTCGACAGGGGGCGATCGGAAGCAATCAGCCCCAGCATTTT. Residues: CASSYHPRQGAIGSNQPQHF.

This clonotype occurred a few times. CDR3 protein: CASRTDIGRKQETQYF. Here the CDR3 DNA reads TGTGCCAGCAGGACAGATATTGGGAGAAAACAAGAGACCCAGTACTTC. The chain is built from TRBV7-9 and TRBJ2-5, with D possibly being TRBD1 or TRBD2 (5 bases each). CDR3 size: 16 residues. Germline-derived CDR1 and CDR2 are SEHNR and FQNEAQ (reference sequence). Trimming shortened V by 6 bases and J by 2 bases, and 19 bases separated the two germline ends.

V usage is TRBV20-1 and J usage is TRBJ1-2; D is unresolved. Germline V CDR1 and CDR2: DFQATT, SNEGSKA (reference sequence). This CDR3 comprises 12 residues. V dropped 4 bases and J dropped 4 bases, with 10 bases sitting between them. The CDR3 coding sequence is TGCAGTGCTAAAAGCTCCCCCTATGGCTACACCTTC. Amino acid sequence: CSAKSSPYGYTF.

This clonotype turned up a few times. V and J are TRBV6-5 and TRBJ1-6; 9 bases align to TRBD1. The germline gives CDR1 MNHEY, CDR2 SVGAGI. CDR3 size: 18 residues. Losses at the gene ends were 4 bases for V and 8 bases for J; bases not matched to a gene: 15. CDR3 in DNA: TGTGCCAGCAGTTCTCCCCGGGACAGGGTTCGAGGGGATTCACCCCTCCACTTT. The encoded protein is CASSSPRDRVRGDSPLHF.